The 25 T cell receptor beta chains below come from one sample, sequenced in a study of cytotoxic CD8 clonotypes in ibrutinib-treated CLL. Some clones are missing from TCRdb's copy, which holds only in-frame ones; the method was immunoSEQ multiplex PCR. The sample shows about 310,000 clones, about 77% of them seen only once. This specimen consisted of PBMCs, obtained before ibrutinib treatment. Receptors originate from a human donor with chronic lymphocytic leukemia.

The CDR3 nucleotides are TGTGCCAGCAGCTTAGGCGGGGCGAGTGAAGCTTTCTTT. It encodes CASSLGGASEAFF. The chain employs TRBV7-9 and TRBJ1-1; a possible D gene is TRBD1 (5 bases). This CDR3 is built from 13 residues. V was cut by 1 base and J by 7 bases, with 10 bases left in between. The germline V gene has CDR1 SEHNR and CDR2 FQNEAQ (reference sequence).

The chain has TRBV2 and TRBJ2-7; possibly TRBD1 for D (6 bases). The length of the CDR3 is 12 residues. V was cut by 6 bases and J by 2 bases, with 8 bases left in between. From germline, CDR1 is SNHLY and CDR2 FYNNEI. The CDR3 nucleotides are TGTGCCAGCAGGGACAGACCCTACGAGCAGTACTTC. Translated, it gives CASRDRPYEQYF.

This clone was counted once. V usage is TRBV6-5 and J usage is TRBJ1-3; TRBD1 is a possible D gene (5 bases). CDR3 size: 14 residues. Germline CDR1 reads MNHEY; CDR2 reads SVGAGI. V lost 6 bases and J lost 0, with 9 bases in between. CDR3 DNA: TGTGCCAGCAGACAGGTGGCCTCTGGAAACACCATATATTTT. Translated: CASRQVASGNTIYF.

The V and J genes are TRBV19 and TRBJ2-1; TRBD2 aligns across 7 bases. Trimming removed 4 bases from V and 0 bases from J; junction bases left unmatched: 3. The CDR3 is 15 amino acids. The germline CDR1 and CDR2 sequences are LNHDA and SQIVND (reference sequence). The CDR3 coding sequence is TGTGCCAGTAGTAAAACTAGCGACTCCTACAATGAGCAGTTCTTC. As protein: CASSKTSDSYNEQFF.

The V call is TRBV5-1, the J call TRBJ2-2; D unresolved. Germline V gene lookup returns CDR1 SGHRS and CDR2 YFSETQ. CDR3 length: 15 residues. Trimming removed 0 bases at V and 2 bases at J, with 8 bases between. For the CDR3, the DNA is TGCGCCAGCAGCTTGGCTCCGGTCAACACCGGGGAGCTGTTTTTT. Translation gives CASSLAPVNTGELFF.

The chain carries TRBV6-5 and TRBJ1-2; unclear D gene. V was clipped by 0 bases and J by 4 bases, with 9 bases between them. Germline CDR1 MNHEY, CDR2 SVGAGI. CDR3 length: 14 amino acids. CDR3 region: CASSYSPQLYGYTF. The CDR3 coding sequence is TGTGCCAGCAGTTACTCCCCACAGCTCTATGGCTACACCTTC.

For this clone: A read error may account for a junction end that differs from germline. Other nucleotide sequences from this sample produce the same CDR3. The rearrangement links TRBV25-1 to TRBJ2-5, with D uncertain. Germline V lookup: CDR1 MGHDK, CDR2 SYGVNS. This CDR3 spans 11 amino acids. The chain's CDR3 is CASRELETQYF. In DNA, the CDR3 is TGTGCCAGCAGGGAATTGGAGACCCAGTACTTC. Looking up the rest from reference TRBV25-1 and TRBJ2-5 gives the full variable domain: EADIYQTPRYLVIGTGKKITLECSQTMGHDKMYWYQQDPGMELHLIHYSYGVNSTEKGDLSSESTVSRIRTEHFPLTLESARPSHTSQYLCASRELETQYFGPGTRLLVL.

The chain is built from TRBV7-8 and TRBJ1-4; 9 positions agree with TRBD1. V gave up 6 bases and J gave up 6 bases; unmatched junction bases: 8. There are 15 residues in the CDR3. The germline V gene has CDR1 SGHVS and CDR2 FQNEAQ. In DNA, the CDR3 is TGTGCCAGCAGTCACAGGGGGCGCTTGGATGAAAAACTGTTTTTT. Translated, it gives CASSHRGRLDEKLFF.

The gene calls are TRBV29-1 and TRBJ2-1, with 8 positions matching TRBD2. Germline lookup yields CDR1 SQVTM and CDR2 ANQGSEA. Germline trimming cut 0 bases from V and 4 bases from J; bases unmatched to any gene: 2. This CDR3 comprises 14 residues. This chain's CDR3 is CSVEDSGSYNEQFF. CDR3 bases: TGCAGCGTTGAAGACAGCGGGAGTTACAATGAGCAGTTCTTC.

V and J are TRBV19 and TRBJ2-3, with D tentatively TRBD2 (6 bases). The CDR3 is 15 residues long. Germline assignment: CDR1 LNHDA and CDR2 SQIVND (reference sequence). V was pared by 5 bases and J by 1 base, with 13 bases between. The CDR3 DNA follows: TGTGCCAGTAGTCCTGCGGCGGGACGCACAGATACGCAGTATTTT. Its protein is CASSPAAGRTDTQYF.

V and J are TRBV5-5 and TRBJ2-1, with TRBD2 matching 11 bases. The CDR3 is 16 residues long. Looked up from germline, CDR1 is SGHKS and CDR2 is YYEKEE (reference sequence). With V trimmed by 4 bases and J by 6 bases, 9 bases remained unmatched. CDR3 sequence (DNA): TGTGCCAGCAGCGTAAAAGGGACTAGCGGTCTCAATGAGCAGTTCTTC. It specifies CASSVKGTSGLNEQFF. The variable domain in full, with the rest retrieved from reference TRBV5-5 and TRBJ2-1, is DAGVTQSPTHLIKTRGQQVTLRCSPISGHKSVSWYQQVLGQGPQFIFQYYEKEERGRGNFPDRFSARQFPNYSSELNVNALLLGDSALYLCASSVKGTSGLNEQFFGPGTRLTVL.

The chain employs TRBV29-1 and TRBJ1-5, with D uncertain. This CDR3 has 13 amino acids. V was cut by 4 bases and J by 0 bases, with 7 bases left in between. Germline-derived CDR1 and CDR2 are SQVTM and ANQGSEA. CDR3 coding DNA: TGCAGCGTTGTAGCGAATAGCAATCAGCCCCAGCATTTT. As protein: CSVVANSNQPQHF.

This chain connects TRBV6-5 to TRBJ2-7, with 8 bases matching TRBD2. The CDR3 runs to 15 residues. The germline CDR1 and CDR2 sequences are MNHEY and SVGAGI. The junction had 7 bases not matched to a gene; V was cut back by 0 bases and J by 6 bases. The chain's CDR3 is CASSYSGLVGREQYF. The DNA for the CDR3 is TGTGCCAGCAGTTACTCGGGACTAGTCGGTCGCGAGCAGTACTTC.

The chain carries TRBV7-8 and TRBJ2-1; D may correspond to TRBD1 or TRBD2 (5 bases each). The CDR3 runs 17 residues. V gave up 1 base and J gave up 4 bases, with 17 bases separating them. Germline loops: CDR1 SGHVS, CDR2 FQNEAQ. CDR3 protein: CASSLEGRHIPYNEQFF. CDR3 bases: TGTGCCAGCAGCTTAGAGGGACGCCACATCCCATACAATGAGCAGTTCTTC.

Comments on this clone: Germline is not matched at one junction end, which may reflect a read error. This chain joins TRBV30 and TRBJ1-2; 7 bases match TRBD1. The length of the CDR3 is 10 residues. Germline values: CDR1 GTSNPN, CDR2 SVGIG (reference sequence). CDR3 loop: CAWTMDRPYF. CDR3 in DNA: TGTGCCTGGACGATGGACAGGCCTTACTTC.

The rearrangement uses TRBV19 and TRBJ1-1; the D gene is possibly TRBD1 (6 bases). Trimming removed 5 bases from V and 0 bases from J, with 22 bases in between. This CDR3 has 18 residues. CDR1 is LNHDA and CDR2 is SQIVND in the germline V gene (reference sequence). This CDR3 is CASSLGEDSSNLNTEAFF. The CDR3 DNA sequence: TGTGCCAGTAGTTTAGGGGAGGACAGCAGCAATCTGAACACTGAAGCTTTCTTT.

The V and J genes are TRBV6-6 and TRBJ2-1; D not certain. Per germline, CDR1 MNHNY and CDR2 SVGAGI (reference sequence). This CDR3 has 13 amino acids. The V and J ends lost 2 bases and 7 bases respectively, with 9 bases between them. DNA of the CDR3: TGTGCCAGCAGTTACCCAACACCAAATGAGCAGTTCTTC. This sequence encodes CASSYPTPNEQFF.

V and J are TRBV10-3 and TRBJ2-7; possibly TRBD1 or TRBD2 for D (5 bases each). V gave up 2 bases and J gave up 1 base, with 15 bases separating them. The length of the CDR3 is 16 residues. Germline V gene sequence: CDR1 ENHRY, CDR2 SYGVKD. The CDR3 reads CAISEGRGRVSYEQYF. The CDR3 region has the DNA TGTGCCATCAGTGAGGGTCGGGGACGGGTATCCTACGAGCAGTACTTC.

On this clone: Distinct nucleotide sequences in the sample also encode this CDR3. The rearrangement joins TRBV27 to TRBJ2-1; 11 positions match TRBD2. Looked up from germline, CDR1 is MNHEY and CDR2 is SMNVEV (reference sequence). This CDR3 has 15 amino acids. V was clipped by 5 bases and J by 3 bases; unmatched bases: 3. Here the CDR3 reads CASSLGTSGYNEQFF. The CDR3 nucleotides are TGTGCCAGCAGTCTTGGGACTAGCGGCTACAATGAGCAGTTCTTC.

The chain joins TRBV5-1 to TRBJ2-1; 11 bases agree with TRBD2. The CDR3 runs to 14 residues. The germline V gene has CDR1 SGHRS and CDR2 YFSETQ. After removal of 3 bases from V and 4 bases from J, the junction contained 0 bases not matched to a gene. The CDR3 protein is CASSWTSGYNEQFF. DNA of the CDR3: TGCGCCAGCAGCTGGACTAGCGGGTACAATGAGCAGTTCTTC.

This clone has more than one count but fewer than ten. The chain combines TRBV6-5 with TRBJ1-5; D not resolved. Per the germline V gene, CDR1 is MNHEY and CDR2 is SVGAGI. V was trimmed by 6 bases and J by 9 bases, leaving 15 bases between them. CDR3 length: 13 residues. The DNA of the CDR3 is TGTGCCAGCAGCCGGGATCATCTCCGGCCCCAGCATTTT. It translates to CASSRDHLRPQHF.

The chain employs TRBV15 and TRBJ2-7; D might be TRBD1 or TRBD2, each matching 5 bases. V was shortened by 4 bases and J by 3 bases, with 16 bases between the two germline ends. CDR1 and CDR2 from the germline V gene are LNHNV and YYDKDF (reference sequence). This CDR3 is 15 amino acids long. CDR3: CATSTPGTADYEQYF. The DNA of the CDR3 is TGTGCCACCAGCACACCCGGGACGGCTGACTACGAGCAGTACTTC.

The V and J genes are TRBV27 and TRBJ1-5; D ambiguous. Germline CDR1 is MNHEY and CDR2 is SMNVEV (reference sequence). This CDR3 contains 11 residues. V was cut by 8 bases and J by 9 bases, with 11 bases left in between. CDR3 DNA sequence: TGTGCCAGCGGGCCTTTTTGGCCCCAGCATTTT. Translated, it gives CASGPFWPQHF.

The genes are TRBV5-1 and TRBJ2-7; 8 positions match TRBD1. Germline-derived CDR1 and CDR2 are SGHRS and YFSETQ. J lost 0 bases, V lost 5 bases, and 4 bases had no gene match. This CDR3 is built from 14 residues. The CDR3 nucleotides read TGCGCCAGCAGGAACGACAGGGGCTCCTACGAGCAGTACTTC. Translated, it gives CASRNDRGSYEQYF. Full variable domain (rest looked up from reference TRBV5-1 and TRBJ2-7): KAGVTQTPRYLIKTRGQQVTLSCSPISGHRSVSWYQQTPGQGLQFLFEYFSETQRNKGNFPGRFSGRQFSNSRSEMNVSTLELGDSALYLCASRNDRGSYEQYFGPGTRLTVT.

V usage is TRBV11-2 and J usage is TRBJ2-1, with 7 bases fitting TRBD2. This CDR3 is built from 15 residues. Germline V CDR1 and CDR2: SGHAT, FQNNGV. V lost 4 bases, J lost 6 bases, and 9 bases stayed unmatched. CDR3 nucleotides: TGTGCCAGCAGCTATCGGGGAGCGGGGTTCAATGAGCAGTTCTTC. Residues: CASSYRGAGFNEQFF.